Below, one T cell receptor (beta chain) is given with its context. Its specificity is not known. The primer mix had 60 Vbeta and 13 Jbeta primers. Some clones are missing from TCRdb's copy, which holds only in-frame ones; the method was immunoSEQ multiplex PCR. The top ten clones hold roughly 5% of a sample with tens of thousands of clones, about 66% of them seen once. These data originate in a study of cytomegalovirus exposure and HLA in healthy donors. The study's findings and limits: It was reported in a later analysis that an Asian-associated ancestry cluster showed fewer N-insertions than the approximately 670-donor mean. Later on, analysis showed that most CMV-associated TCR beta chains appeared to be HLA-restricted. For most TCR beta V segments, an earlier analysis put the productive rate at about 90% or about 30% of the time. One variant, a missense change in DCLRE1C, was linked in a later analysis to TCR beta V- and J-gene trimming.

The sequence was collected from a man in his 60s in good health and CMV-seropositive. Sequenced sample: PBMCs.

In nucleotides, the CDR3 is TGTGCCAGCAGTTACTCGGGCCACACGAACACTGAAGCTTTCTTT. It translates to CASSYSGHTNTEAFF. The rearrangement uses TRBV6-5 and TRBJ1-1; no clear D gene. This CDR3 comprises 15 residues. Trimming left V 0 bases short and J 1 base short, with 9 bases between. Germline V gives CDR1 MNHEY, CDR2 SVGAGI.